This entry lists 9 T cell receptor beta chains sequenced from one sample in a study of T cell changes during pregnancy in multiple sclerosis. Method: immunoSEQ multiplex PCR; TCRdb's copy keeps in-frame clones and lacks some. The sample has approximately 87,000 clones, 90% to 95% seen once. Sequencing used CD4+ T cells from peripheral blood mononuclear cells, obtained in the second trimester of pregnancy. All receptors come from a female donor with multiple sclerosis, enrolled in a pregnancy study.

The V and J genes are TRBV28 and TRBJ2-7; 7 nucleotides line up with TRBD1. With V trimmed by 6 bases and J by 0 bases, 8 bases remained unmatched. The V gene's germline CDR1 is MDHEN and CDR2 SYDVKM. The CDR3 contains 15 residues. Written as DNA, the CDR3 is TGTGCCAGCAGCAGTGCGACAGGGTTCTCCTACGAGCAGTACTTC. Protein sequence: CASSSATGFSYEQYF.

The rearrangement joins TRBV5-1 to TRBJ2-3, with D tentatively TRBD1 (5 bases). Looked up from germline, CDR1 is SGHRS and CDR2 is YFSETQ. This CDR3 spans 15 amino acids. Trimming left V 1 base short and J 6 bases short, with 15 bases between. CDR3 protein: CASSLPRESFDTQYF. In DNA, the CDR3 is TGCGCCAGCAGCTTGCCCAGGGAATCGTTTGATACGCAGTATTTT.

This rearrangement joins TRBV9 to TRBJ2-7; 7 bases are shared with TRBD2. Per germline, CDR1 SGDLS and CDR2 YYNGEE. V gave up 3 bases and J gave up 1 base; unmatched junction bases: 7. The CDR3 sequence is 15 residues long. In DNA, the CDR3 is TGTGCCAGCAGCGCGGCTAGCGGCCAGTCCTACGAGCAGTACTTC. It is translated as CASSAASGQSYEQYF.

The chain joins TRBV11-2 to TRBJ2-7, with 8 bases matching TRBD1. Germline lookup yields CDR1 SGHAT and CDR2 FQNNGV. CDR3 length: 14 residues. The J segment lost 5 bases and the V segment lost 1 base, leaving 4 bases of the junction unmatched. This chain's CDR3 is CASSLGTGWNEQYF. The DNA for the CDR3 is TGTGCCAGCAGCTTAGGGACAGGGTGGAACGAGCAGTACTTC.

The CDR3, as DNA: TGTGCCAGCAGCACGTCTGCGACTAATGAAAAACTGTTTTTT. The encoded protein is CASSTSATNEKLFF. The chain combines TRBV7-2 with TRBJ1-4, with D unclear. CDR1 SGHTA and CDR2 FQGNSA come from the germline V gene. V lost 5 bases and J 2 bases, leaving 9 bases between the germline ends. The CDR3 loop spans 14 amino acids.

V and J are TRBV4-2 and TRBJ2-7; D is perhaps TRBD1 (6 bases). The germline CDR1 and CDR2 sequences are LGHNA and YNFKEQ. The CDR3 is 16 residues long. V dropped 0 bases and J dropped 0 bases, with 12 bases sitting between them. The CDR3 DNA reads TGTGCCAGCAGCCAAGAGTCGGAGACAGGCTCCTACGAGCAGTACTTC. This codes for CASSQESETGSYEQYF.

CDR3 DNA sequence: TGCGCCAGCAGCTTGGTACCAGGCCAGGATAGGTATGGCTACACCTTC. As protein: CASSLVPGQDRYGYTF. The V gene is TRBV5-1, the J gene TRBJ1-2; D is uncertain. Trimming stripped 0 bases from V and 5 bases from J, with 17 bases between. This CDR3 has 16 residues. CDR1 is SGHRS, CDR2 YFSETQ, per germline.

This chain connects TRBV28 to TRBJ2-1; 9 bases map to TRBD2. Germline assignment: CDR1 MDHEN and CDR2 SYDVKM. Germline trimming cut 7 bases from V and 4 bases from J; bases unmatched to any gene: 11. This CDR3 has 16 amino acids. The CDR3: CASTRTGTSRYNEQFF. CDR3 nucleotides: TGTGCCAGCACCCGTACCGGGACTAGCAGGTACAATGAGCAGTTCTTC.

The chain carries TRBV7-2 and TRBJ1-2; a possible D gene is TRBD1 (6 bases). V lost 1 base, J lost 6 bases, and 9 bases lay in between. Germline V gives CDR1 SGHTA, CDR2 FQGNSA. The CDR3 is 13 residues long. DNA for the CDR3: TGTGCCAGCAGCTTAGTGCAGGGGCATGGCTACACCTTC. Translated, it gives CASSLVQGHGYTF.